This T cell receptor beta chain originates from a study of T-cell reconstitution after alpha-beta-depleted transplantation in children. Study results and caveats: T-cell counts and diversity at one year post-transplant came mainly from newly produced T cells. Roughly two months post-transplant, alpha-beta T cells reportedly originated from several hundred graft clones that had expanded. Surviving recipient T cells and intrathymic progenitors accounted for some patients' high TCRbeta diversity at day 60.

This clonotype was counted a few times. Its antigen is as yet unknown. Unique molecular identifiers were built into the TCRbeta library. TCRdb processed the PCR reads anew with MiXCR; each CDR3 protein has one entry. The data show hundreds of thousands of distinct CDR3 sequences, 15% to 20% seen once. The CDR3 covers 17 residues. V lost 5 bases, J lost 2 bases, and 12 bases stayed unmatched. CDR1 is SEHNR and CDR2 is FQNEAQ in the germline V gene (reference sequence). The sequencing used PBMCs, mostly from graft donor cells, collected 360 days after TCRalphabeta/CD19-depleted stem cell transplant. The V gene is TRBV7-9, the J gene TRBJ2-7; 10 nucleotides align to TRBD2. The receptor was isolated from a male patient aged 2 to 10 who had a stem cell transplant for acute lymphoblastic leukemia, so the T cells may come from the graft donor. The CDR3 bases are TGTGCCAGCAGCAGTTACACCGGGACTAGCGACACCTACGAGCAGTACTTC. It codes for CASSSYTGTSDTYEQYF. Full variable domain (remainder filled in from reference TRBV7-9 and TRBJ2-7): DTGVSQNPRHKITKRGQNVTFRCDPISEHNRLYWYRQTLGQGPEFLTYFQNEAQLEKSRLLSDRFSAERPKGSFSTLEIQRTEQGDSAMYLCASSSYTGTSDTYEQYFGPGTRLTVT.